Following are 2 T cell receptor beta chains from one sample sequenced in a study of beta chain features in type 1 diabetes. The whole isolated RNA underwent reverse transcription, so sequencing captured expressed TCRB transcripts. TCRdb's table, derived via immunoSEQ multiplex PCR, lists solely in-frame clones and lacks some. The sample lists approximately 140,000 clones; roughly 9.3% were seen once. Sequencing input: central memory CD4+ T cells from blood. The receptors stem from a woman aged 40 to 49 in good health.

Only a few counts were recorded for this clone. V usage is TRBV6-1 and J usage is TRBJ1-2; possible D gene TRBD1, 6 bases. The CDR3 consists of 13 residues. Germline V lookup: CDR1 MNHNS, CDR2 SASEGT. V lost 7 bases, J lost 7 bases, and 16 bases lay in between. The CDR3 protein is CASMADPGAGYTF. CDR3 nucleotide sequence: TGTGCCAGCATGGCCGATCCAGGGGCTGGCTACACCTTC.

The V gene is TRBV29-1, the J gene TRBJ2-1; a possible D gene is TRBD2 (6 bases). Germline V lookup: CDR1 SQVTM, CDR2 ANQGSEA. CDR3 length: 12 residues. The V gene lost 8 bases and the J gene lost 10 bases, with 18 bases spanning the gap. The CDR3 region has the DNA TGCAGCCGGGGACTTTTTACAATGGAGCAGTTCTTC. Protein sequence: CSRGLFTMEQFF.